Sequencing of this T cell receptor (beta chain) was carried out in a study of shared clonotypes between healthy human individuals. A remark on this clone: What it recognizes is unknown.

Germline CDR1 reads SGHRS; CDR2 reads YFSETQ. Trimming left V 0 bases short and J 0 bases short, with 7 bases between. The CDR3 length is 15 residues. Genomic DNA from each subset was divided evenly over several immunoSEQ plates. Assay used: immunoSEQ multiplex PCR; TCRdb lists only in-frame clones, some missing. The profile shows hundreds of thousands of clones, about 78% of them singletons. Overall study results and limits: The sampled material consisted only of blood, and tissue repertoires are likely to differ. The naive CD4 repertoires of a handful of donors were compared, and approximately 4.5% of clonotypes were shared. Larger estimated richness was generally seen in naive subsets than in memory subsets.

The origin of this receptor is a woman in her twenties or thirties in good health. Specimen: memory CD4+ T cells sorted from blood. Stated subset: CD45RA-negative fraction. The chain uses TRBV5-1 and TRBJ2-1; D remains ambiguous. DNA for the CDR3: TGCGCCAGCAGCTTGGAGATAACCTCCTACAATGAGCAGTTCTTC. This translates into CASSLEITSYNEQFF.